A single sample gave rise to the 6 T cell receptor beta chains below, sequenced in a study of CD8+CD57+ T cells in acquired aplastic anemia. CDR3 and TCR beta VDJ profiling relied on a genomic DNA template. TCRdb called the reads again in MiXCR, with one record for every CDR3 protein. The profile shows about 200,000 distinct CDR3 sequences, 50% to 70% of them singletons. Sequenced patients had shown CD8+CD57+ cell expansion by flow cytometry. Source material: sorted CD4+, CD8+, or CD8+CD57+ T cells (not recorded which) from PBMCs. These receptors all stem from a human donor with aplastic anemia.

The genes are TRBV10-3 and TRBJ1-2, with D tentatively TRBD1 (5 bases). V lost 5 bases and J 4 bases, leaving 17 bases between the germline ends. Germline values: CDR1 ENHRY, CDR2 SYGVKD. This CDR3 has 15 amino acids. CDR3 region: CAISSFDGASYGYTF. CDR3 nucleotides: TGTGCCATCAGTTCCTTCGACGGGGCTTCCTATGGCTACACCTTC.

The rearrangement links TRBV15 to TRBJ2-1; D is undetermined. Germline CDR1 reads LNHNV; CDR2 reads YYDKDF (reference sequence). This CDR3 is 15 amino acids long. V was cut by 3 bases and J by 10 bases, with 19 bases left in between. This CDR3 reads CATSSSSDLPVEQFF. The CDR3 coding sequence is TGTGCCACCAGCAGCTCCTCGGACCTCCCCGTGGAGCAGTTCTTC.

The genes are TRBV2 and TRBJ2-7, with 7 bases lining up with TRBD2. CDR1 SNHLY and CDR2 FYNNEI come from the germline V gene. J was trimmed by 7 bases and V by 8 bases; bases with no gene match: 17. The CDR3 contains 15 residues. In DNA, the CDR3 is TGTGCCAGCTCCCTTTGGGAGACCCGGGGGGAAGAGCAGTACTTC. It translates to CASSLWETRGEEQYF.

This clonotype was observed a handful of times. The chain carries TRBV5-1 and TRBJ2-1; TRBD2 might be the D (6 bases). Trimming left V 3 bases short and J 2 bases short, with 18 bases between. Germline-derived CDR1 and CDR2 are SGHRS and YFSETQ. This CDR3 is built from 17 residues. The CDR3 is CASSSLSFAGTYNEQFF. The CDR3 coding sequence is TGCGCCAGCAGCTCCCTATCTTTCGCGGGGACCTACAATGAGCAGTTCTTC.

Details on this clonotype: One end of the junction fails to match germline, which may point to a read error. The CDR3 bases are TGTGCCAGTAGTATGATCACAGGCCCAAGCAATCAGCCCCAGCGTTTT. Translation gives CASSMITGPSNQPQRF. This chain links TRBV19 with TRBJ1-5, with D maybe TRBD1 (5 bases). Germline-derived CDR1 and CDR2 are LNHDA and SQIVND (reference sequence). CDR3 size: 16 residues.

The V call is TRBV7-2, the J call TRBJ2-1; the match to TRBD2 covers 12 bases. V lost 2 bases to trimming and J lost 9 bases; unmatched junction nucleotides: 14. The CDR3 loop spans 18 amino acids. Per germline, CDR1 SGHTA and CDR2 FQGNSA. CDR3 residues: CASSLYSLASGRGSEQFF. CDR3 nucleotide sequence: TGTGCCAGCAGCTTATACTCGCTAGCTAGCGGGAGGGGGAGTGAGCAGTTCTTC.